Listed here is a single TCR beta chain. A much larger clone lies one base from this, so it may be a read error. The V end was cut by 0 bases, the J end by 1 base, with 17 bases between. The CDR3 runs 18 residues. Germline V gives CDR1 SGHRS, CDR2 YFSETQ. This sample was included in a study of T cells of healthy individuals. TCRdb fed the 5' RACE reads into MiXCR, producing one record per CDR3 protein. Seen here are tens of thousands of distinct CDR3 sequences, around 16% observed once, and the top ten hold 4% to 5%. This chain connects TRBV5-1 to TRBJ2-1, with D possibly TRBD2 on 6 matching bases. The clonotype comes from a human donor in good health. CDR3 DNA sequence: TGCGCCAGCAGCTTGGCCCCTGTAGCGGATGGGTCCTACAATGAGCAGTTCTTC. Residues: CASSLAPVADGSYNEQFF.